Following are 18 T cell receptor beta chains from one sample sequenced in a study of graft-versus-host responses after intestinal transplantation. The antigens of these receptors remain unknown. Produced via immunoSEQ multiplex PCR; TCRdb's table is partial and in-frame only. The table has 90,000 to 95,000 clones, approximately 92% seen once. Sequencing was performed on unstimulated CD8+ T cells sorted from spleen or lymph node cells, taken before intestinal transplant. The source of these receptors is a human donor who received an intestinal transplant.

This sequence joins TRBV29-1 and TRBJ2-7; 9 nucleotides agree with TRBD1. CDR1 SQVTM and CDR2 ANQGSEA come from the germline V gene. V shed 2 bases and J 3 bases; nucleotides not matched to a gene: 5. This CDR3 contains 14 residues. The DNA for the CDR3 is TGCAGCGTTGAAAGACAGGGGGATTACTACGAGCAGTACTTC. As protein: CSVERQGDYYEQYF.

This rearrangement joins TRBV4-1 to TRBJ2-6; 8 bases fit TRBD2. After removal of 5 bases from V and 1 base from J, the junction contained 10 bases not matched to a gene. The length of the CDR3 is 18 residues. From germline, CDR1 is MGHRA and CDR2 YSYEKL. The CDR3 DNA is TGCGCCAGCAGCTCTCCGGGACTAGTGGGTTCTGGGGCCAACGTCCTGACTTTC. It translates to CASSSPGLVGSGANVLTF.

The J gene is TRBJ2-2, the V gene TRBV7-7, with D possibly matching TRBD2 (5 bases). The CDR3 runs to 14 residues. CDR1 is SSHAT and CDR2 is FNYEAQ in the germline V gene (reference sequence). The V and J ends lost 3 bases and 2 bases respectively, with 7 bases between them. The CDR3 region is CASSFGVNTGELFF. The CDR3 DNA is TGTGCCAGCAGCTTCGGGGTTAACACCGGGGAGCTGTTTTTT.

This sequence joins TRBV13 and TRBJ2-1; tentatively, D is TRBD2 (5 bases). V dropped 2 bases and J dropped 3 bases, with 11 bases sitting between them. The CDR3 is 15 amino acids. Germline CDR1 and CDR2: PRHDT and FYEKMQ (reference sequence). The CDR3 DNA sequence: TGTGCCAGCAGCTTACGAGGGAATAACTACAATGAGCAGTTCTTC. Its translation: CASSLRGNNYNEQFF.

This chain connects TRBV13 to TRBJ2-3, with 12 bases lining up with TRBD2. The V gene's germline CDR1 is PRHDT and CDR2 FYEKMQ (reference sequence). The CDR3 runs 17 residues. V was clipped by 5 bases and J by 6 bases; unmatched bases: 12. The CDR3 here is CASSRPGTSGLGDTQYF. The CDR3 coding sequence is TGTGCCAGCAGCCGACCCGGGACTAGCGGGCTTGGGGATACGCAGTATTTT. Using reference TRBV13 and TRBJ2-3 for the parts outside the CDR3, the full variable domain is AAGVIQSPRHLIKEKRETATLKCYPIPRHDTVYWYQQGPGQDPQFLISFYEKMQSDKGSIPDRFSAQQFSDYHSELNMSSLELGDSALYFCASSRPGTSGLGDTQYFGPGTRLTVL.

This chain uses TRBV5-1 with TRBJ2-7, with no clear D. Germline lookup yields CDR1 SGHRS and CDR2 YFSETQ. Trimming shortened V by 4 bases and J by 3 bases, and 5 bases separated the two germline ends. The CDR3 is made up of 11 amino acids. Written as DNA, the CDR3 is TGCGCCAGCAGCACTCACTACGAGCAGTACTTC. The encoded protein is CASSTHYEQYF.

The rearrangement links TRBV7-9 to TRBJ2-1; the D is unclear. The length of the CDR3 is 14 residues. V was pared by 1 base and J by 4 bases, with 8 bases between. Looked up from germline, CDR1 is SEHNR and CDR2 is FQNEAQ (reference sequence). Here the CDR3 DNA reads TGTGCCAGCAGCTTAGGATACAGTTACAATGAGCAGTTCTTC. Translating gives CASSLGYSYNEQFF.

The rearrangement links TRBV30 to TRBJ1-1, with D perhaps TRBD1 (6 bases). The CDR3 sequence is 13 residues long. V lost 4 bases and J lost 4, with 13 bases in between. Looked up from germline, CDR1 is GTSNPN and CDR2 is SVGIG (reference sequence). The CDR3 DNA reads as TGTGCCTGGACTGGGGGCTCGGTCACTGAAGCTTTCTTT. Protein product: CAWTGGSVTEAFF.

This chain connects TRBV4-3 to TRBJ1-1, with D possibly TRBD1 on 5 matching bases. V shed 0 bases and J shed 0 bases, with 11 bases lying between them. The CDR3 length is 16 residues. Germline V CDR1 and CDR2: LGHNA, YSLEER. CDR3 coding DNA: TGCGCCAGCAGCCAAGATGGGGGAGGGTTGAACACTGAAGCTTTCTTT. This codes for CASSQDGGGLNTEAFF.

The V gene is TRBV4-1, the J gene TRBJ2-1; 9 nucleotides agree with TRBD1. The CDR3 has 16 amino acids. V was clipped by 2 bases and J by 1 base; unmatched bases: 3. Germline V CDR1 and CDR2: MGHRA, YSYEKL. In DNA form, the CDR3 reads TGCGCCAGCAGCCAATGGACAGGGGTTTCCTACAATGAGCAGTTCTTC. Residues: CASSQWTGVSYNEQFF.

The J gene is TRBJ1-5, the V gene TRBV13; the D is unclear. V was cut by 3 bases and J by 7 bases, with 7 bases left in between. Germline V gives CDR1 PRHDT, CDR2 FYEKMQ (reference sequence). CDR3 length: 12 amino acids. CDR3 nucleotides: TGTGCCAGCAGCTTGGGAGGCCAGCCCCAGCATTTT. Amino acid sequence: CASSLGGQPQHF.

The chain combines TRBV11-3 with TRBJ1-1; possible D gene TRBD1, 6 bases. The CDR3 contains 17 residues. CDR1 is SGHNT, CDR2 YENEEA, per germline. The V gene lost 5 bases and the J gene lost 3 bases, with 22 bases spanning the gap. The CDR3 is CASSAPGTTPRDTEAFF. The CDR3 region has the DNA TGTGCCAGCAGCGCGCCCGGGACAACCCCCCGTGACACTGAAGCTTTCTTT.

This sequence joins TRBV19 and TRBJ1-5; D is uncertain. Trimming removed 5 bases at V and 3 bases at J, with 8 bases between. The CDR3 spans 13 residues. From germline, CDR1 is LNHDA and CDR2 SQIVND (reference sequence). The CDR3 DNA reads TGTGCCAGTAGTCCAGGAATCAATCAGCCCCAGCATTTT. It yields the protein CASSPGINQPQHF.

The chain employs TRBV4-1 and TRBJ1-2; D is uncertain. V lost 4 bases, J lost 0 bases, and 12 bases lay in between. Germline V gives CDR1 MGHRA, CDR2 YSYEKL. The CDR3 spans 15 residues. The CDR3 DNA follows: TGCGCCAGCAGCCCCGACTCACTAGCTAACTATGGCTACACCTTC. Its protein is CASSPDSLANYGYTF.

This chain links TRBV7-9 with TRBJ2-1; 10 nucleotides align to TRBD2. Germline V CDR1 and CDR2: SEHNR, FQNEAQ (reference sequence). CDR3 length: 17 residues. With 4 bases clipped from V and 0 bases from J, the junction kept 6 bases outside the gene matches. CDR3 sequence: CASSSILAGSSYNEQFF. As DNA, the CDR3 is TGTGCCAGCAGCTCGATACTAGCGGGGAGCTCCTACAATGAGCAGTTCTTC.

The chain couples TRBV7-9 to TRBJ2-1; no clear D. V was cut by 0 bases and J by 0 bases, with 6 bases left in between. The CDR3 is 15 amino acids. Germline CDR1 SEHNR, CDR2 FQNEAQ (reference sequence). As DNA, the CDR3 is TGTGCCAGCAGCTTAGCGGAGAGCTCCTACAATGAGCAGTTCTTC. It encodes CASSLAESSYNEQFF.

The V and J genes are TRBV27 and TRBJ2-7; D gene ambiguous. In germline, CDR1 is MNHEY, CDR2 SMNVEV (reference sequence). Between the trimmed V and J ends, which lost 6 bases and 2 bases, there was a span of 17 bases. This CDR3 region has 15 residues. CDR3 bases: TGTGCCAGCAGCCCCAACTGGGCCTCAACCTACGAGCAGTACTTC. Protein sequence: CASSPNWASTYEQYF.

This rearrangement joins TRBV27 to TRBJ2-5; no clear D gene. The end of the DNA is better explained by TRBJ2-7, so the J call may be wrong. The CDR3 is made up of 13 amino acids. Germline values: CDR1 MNHEY, CDR2 SMNVEV (reference sequence). The CDR3 sequence is CASSFHSSYEQYF. Written as DNA, the CDR3 is TGTGCCAGCAGTTTTCACAGCTCCTACGAGCAGTACTTC.